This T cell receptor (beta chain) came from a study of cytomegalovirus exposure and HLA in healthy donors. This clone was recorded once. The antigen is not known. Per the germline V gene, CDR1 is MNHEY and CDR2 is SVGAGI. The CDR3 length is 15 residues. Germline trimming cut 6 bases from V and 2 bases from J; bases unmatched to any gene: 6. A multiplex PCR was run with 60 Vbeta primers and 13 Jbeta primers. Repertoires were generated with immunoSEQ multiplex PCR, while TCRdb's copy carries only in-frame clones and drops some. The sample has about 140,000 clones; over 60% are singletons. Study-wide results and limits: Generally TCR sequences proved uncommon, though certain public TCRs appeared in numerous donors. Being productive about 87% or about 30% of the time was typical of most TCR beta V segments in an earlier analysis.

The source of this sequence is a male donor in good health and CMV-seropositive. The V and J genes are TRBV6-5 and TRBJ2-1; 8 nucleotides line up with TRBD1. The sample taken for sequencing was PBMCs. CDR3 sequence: CASSYGQGAYNEQFF. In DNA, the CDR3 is TGTGCCAGCAGCTACGGACAGGGAGCCTACAATGAGCAGTTCTTC.